This record looks at one TCR beta chain sequence and its context. Source material for naive CD8 libraries was roughly 20,000 to 1,100,000 sorted cells, with 10%, 30% or 50% RNA. The data were obtained in a study of molecular identifiers for immune sequencing clone quantification. MiXCR was run by TCRdb on the PCR reads, yielding one entry per CDR3 protein. The sample lists roughly 100,000 distinct CDR3 sequences, 30% to 35% occurring once. Trimming removed 8 bases at V and 8 bases at J, with 20 bases between. The length of the CDR3 is 14 residues. The sequenced sample consisted of naive CD8+ T cells from blood, with Jurkat cell RNA spiked in. The subset was: FACS-sorted CD8+CD4-CCR7+CD45RA+ naive T cells. This rearrangement joins TRBV5-3 to TRBJ2-1; no clear D gene. TRBV5-3 qualifies as an ORF whose function is uncertain. The sequence came from a human donor in good health. Some libraries in this study had Jurkat cell RNA spiked in. The CDR3 region has the DNA TGTGCCAGCAGCATTGGAGAGAGTGGATATGAGCAGTTCTTC. Amino acids: CASSIGESGYEQFF.